The 20 T cell receptor beta chains reported below all come from one sample, sequenced in a study of a mutant IDH1 vaccine in newly diagnosed glioma. Profiling relied on immunoSEQ multiplex PCR, and the TCRdb table lists in-frame clones only, not all of them. The sample lists about 110,000 clones; roughly 88% were seen once. Described time point: week 11, during vaccination. The content of each vaccine dose was 300 ug of mutant IDH1 20-mer peptide, and topical imiquimod accompanied it. Their antigen targets remain unknown. Sequencing was performed on PBMCs, taken from a glioma patient whose treatment included an IDH1 peptide vaccine. The receptors derive from a woman aged 45-65 years with glioma.

The chain carries TRBV7-9 and TRBJ2-4; D assignment may be TRBD1 or TRBD2 (5 bases each). V lost 4 bases to trimming and J lost 7 bases, with 14 bases between them. This CDR3 is built from 14 residues. Germline values: CDR1 SEHNR, CDR2 FQNEAQ (reference sequence). CDR3 in amino acids: CASSSARGENIQYF. For the CDR3, the DNA is TGTGCCAGCAGCTCCGCGAGGGGCGAGAACATTCAGTACTTC.

The V call is TRBV11-2, the J call TRBJ2-1, with 8 nucleotides matching TRBD2. The CDR3 is 14 amino acids. CDR1 and CDR2 (germline): SGHAT, FQNNGV. Unmatched junction bases numbered 7, after V lost 5 bases and J lost 7 bases. The CDR3 reads CASSLSTGGNEQFF. The CDR3, as DNA: TGTGCCAGCAGCCTAAGTACGGGGGGGAATGAGCAGTTCTTC. Looking up the rest from reference TRBV11-2 and TRBJ2-1 gives the full variable domain: EAGVAQSPRYKIIEKRQSVAFWCNPISGHATLYWYQQILGQGPKLLIQFQNNGVVDDSQLPKDRFSAERLKGVDSTLKIQPAKLEDSAVYLCASSLSTGGNEQFFGPGTRLTVL.

This clone turned up a few times. The chain combines TRBV4-1 with TRBJ1-2; TRBD1 might be the D (5 bases). V gave up 4 bases and J gave up 3 bases, with 15 bases separating them. Germline CDR1 MGHRA, CDR2 YSYEKL. There are 15 residues in the CDR3. The CDR3 nucleotides are TGCGCCAGCAGCCCAGGGACCGCACAACACTATGGCTACACCTTC. Encoded protein: CASSPGTAQHYGYTF.

The CDR3 DNA sequence: TGTGCCAGCAGCAAGCAACCCGGGACGGTTAATGAAAAACTGTTTTTT. This codes for CASSKQPGTVNEKLFF. The chain carries TRBV9 and TRBJ1-4, with D maybe TRBD1 (5 bases). Trimming pared 4 bases from V and 4 bases from J, leaving 17 bases between. This CDR3 comprises 16 residues. Germline CDR1 is SGDLS and CDR2 is YYNGEE.

The sample holds one count of this clone. This chain uses TRBV28 with TRBJ2-4, with a weak D call TRBD2 (7 bases). The V end was cut by 6 bases, the J end by 1 base, with 13 bases between. The germline CDR1 and CDR2 sequences are MDHEN and SYDVKM. The CDR3 extends over 15 amino acids. The CDR3 spells CASSYREGAKNIQYF. The CDR3 bases are TGTGCCAGCAGCTACAGGGAGGGTGCCAAAAACATTCAGTACTTC. The full variable domain, in which reference TRBV28 and TRBJ2-4 provide the parts outside the CDR3, is DVKVTQSSRYLVKRTGEKVFLECVQDMDHENMFWYRQDPGLGLRLIYFSYDVKMKEKGDIPEGYSVSREKKERFSLILESASTNQTSMYLCASSYREGAKNIQYFGAGTRLSVL.

The chain joins TRBV27 to TRBJ2-7, with D perhaps matching TRBD2 (5 bases). The CDR3 has 14 amino acids. CDR1 MNHEY and CDR2 SMNVEV come from the germline V gene (reference sequence). V lost 3 bases and J lost 7, with 16 bases in between. CDR3 in amino acids: CASSFARRGKEQYF. The CDR3 DNA reads as TGTGCCAGCAGTTTCGCCCGCAGAGGGAAGGAGCAGTACTTC.

The chain links TRBV27 to TRBJ2-2, with TRBD1 matching over 9 bases. The CDR3 has 15 residues. Trimming took 4 bases from V and 7 from J; bases not matched to a gene: 7. Germline assignment: CDR1 MNHEY and CDR2 SMNVEV (reference sequence). This chain's CDR3 is CASSSSGTGFGELFF. Written as DNA, the CDR3 is TGTGCCAGCAGTTCCTCCGGGACAGGGTTCGGGGAGCTGTTTTTT.

The rearrangement links TRBV10-3 to TRBJ1-5, with D unclear. This CDR3 has 13 amino acids. In germline, CDR1 is ENHRY, CDR2 SYGVKD. The V gene lost 6 bases and the J gene lost 5 bases, with 11 bases spanning the gap. CDR3 loop: CAIRTDEDQPQHF. In nucleotides, the CDR3 is TGTGCCATCAGAACAGACGAGGATCAGCCCCAGCATTTT.

The count of this clone is one. The chain joins TRBV2 to TRBJ1-4; possibly TRBD1 for D (6 bases). Trimming stripped 2 bases from V and 10 bases from J, with 14 bases between. From germline, CDR1 is SNHLY and CDR2 FYNNEI. CDR3 length: 14 residues. The CDR3 sequence: CASSESVRGGKLFF. The CDR3 DNA reads TGTGCCAGCAGTGAATCGGTCAGGGGAGGAAAACTGTTTTTT.

V usage is TRBV7-2 and J usage is TRBJ2-2; 11 nucleotides match TRBD1. Per the germline V gene, CDR1 is SGHTA and CDR2 is FQGNSA. The CDR3 consists of 16 residues. The V and J ends lost 5 bases and 6 bases, in that order; junction bases with no gene match: 8. The CDR3 nucleotides are TGTGCCAGCAGCGGGGACAGGGGGGGGGTAGCCGGGGAGCTGTTTTTT. Encoded protein: CASSGDRGGVAGELFF.

The rearrangement uses TRBV29-1 and TRBJ2-7, with TRBD2 identical over 7 bases. Germline values: CDR1 SQVTM, CDR2 ANQGSEA. The junction had 22 bases not matched to a gene; V was cut back by 4 bases and J by 4 bases. The CDR3 length is 18 residues. CDR3 in amino acids: CSVALSALPGLSLYEQYF. The DNA of the CDR3 is TGCAGCGTTGCATTGTCGGCCCTTCCGGGACTATCACTTTACGAGCAGTACTTC.

This sequence joins TRBV28 and TRBJ2-7; 8 bases line up with TRBD1. J lost 5 bases, V lost 8 bases, and 11 bases had no gene match. The CDR3 loop spans 14 amino acids. CDR1 is MDHEN, CDR2 SYDVKM, per germline. CDR3 DNA: TGTGCCAGCGGACGGGACAGGCTTTGGAACGAGCAGTACTTC. The encoded protein is CASGRDRLWNEQYF.

The chain recombines TRBV10-3 with TRBJ2-7; 8 bases fit TRBD1. V gave up 7 bases and J gave up 4 bases; unmatched junction bases: 6. This CDR3 contains 13 residues. Germline CDR1 and CDR2: ENHRY and SYGVKD. The CDR3: CAITQGARYEQYF. The CDR3 coding sequence is TGTGCCATCACCCAGGGGGCTAGGTACGAGCAGTACTTC.

This chain uses TRBV21-1 with TRBJ2-7. TRBV21-1 is shown as a pseudogene. This CDR3 spans 14 amino acids. CDR3 region: CASISTGRGYEQYF. DNA of the CDR3: TGTGCCAGCATCTCGACAGGGAGGGGATACGAGCAGTACTTC.

This clone was counted a few times. J is TRBJ2-1 and V is TRBV5-6, with D possibly called TRBD1 or TRBD2 (5 bases each). The V and J ends lost 3 bases and 0 bases respectively, with 10 bases between them. CDR3 size: 15 residues. Germline lookup yields CDR1 SGHDT and CDR2 YYEEEE. The DNA of the CDR3 is TGTGCCAGCAGCTGGGACCTGAGCTCCTACAATGAGCAGTTCTTC. Protein: CASSWDLSSYNEQFF.

This clone is a singleton in its sample. The CDR3 spells CASSTDAGGATTGELFF. DNA of the CDR3: TGTGCCAGCAGCACGGACGCAGGGGGCGCGACCACCGGGGAGCTGTTTTTT. The chain recombines TRBV9 with TRBJ2-2; 8 positions agree with TRBD1. Per the germline V gene, CDR1 is SGDLS and CDR2 is YYNGEE. CDR3 length: 17 residues. With V trimmed by 4 bases and J by 4 bases, 12 bases remained unmatched. The whole variable domain, remainder taken from reference TRBV9 and TRBJ2-2, is DSGVTQTPKHLITATGQRVTLRCSPRSGDLSVYWYQQSLDQGLQFLIQYYNGEERAKGNILERFSAQQFPDLHSELNLSSLELGDSALYFCASSTDAGGATTGELFFGEGSRLTVL.

The V gene is TRBV19, the J gene TRBJ1-2; no clear D gene. The CDR3 runs 15 residues. The V gene's germline CDR1 is LNHDA and CDR2 SQIVND (reference sequence). Trimming removed 5 bases at V and 5 bases at J, with 18 bases between. The CDR3 loop is CASSPDLPSVYGYTF. The DNA of the CDR3 is TGTGCCAGTAGTCCGGACCTCCCCTCCGTATATGGCTACACCTTC. Full variable domain (rest looked up from reference TRBV19 and TRBJ1-2): DGGITQSPKYLFRKEGQNVTLSCEQNLNHDAMYWYRQDPGQGLRLIYYSQIVNDFQKGDIAEGYSVSREKKESFPLTVTSAQKNPTAFYLCASSPDLPSVYGYTFGSGTRLTVV.

The chain links TRBV7-8 to TRBJ1-2; D unclear. This CDR3 contains 15 residues. Between the trimmed V and J ends, which lost 5 bases and 3 bases, there was a span of 16 bases. The germline CDR1 and CDR2 sequences are SGHVS and FQNEAQ. CDR3 amino acids: CASSPPQGGYYGYTF. The DNA of the CDR3 is TGTGCCAGCAGCCCACCCCAAGGCGGATACTATGGCTACACCTTC.

This chain joins TRBV7-9 and TRBJ1-5; D is ambiguous. Germline loops: CDR1 SEHNR, CDR2 FQNEAQ (reference sequence). V was clipped by 4 bases and J by 2 bases, with 12 bases between them. This CDR3 is built from 15 residues. The CDR3 loop reads CASSSSRRGNQPQHF. The CDR3 nucleotides are TGTGCCAGCAGCTCGAGCCGGCGGGGCAATCAGCCCCAGCATTTT. The entire variable domain, with the rest obtained from reference TRBV7-9 and TRBJ1-5, is as follows: DTGVSQNPRHKITKRGQNVTFRCDPISEHNRLYWYRQTLGQGPEFLTYFQNEAQLEKSRLLSDRFSAERPKGSFSTLEIQRTEQGDSAMYLCASSSSRRGNQPQHFGDGTRLSIL.

The chain links TRBV9 to TRBJ2-1, with TRBD2 as a possible D gene (7 bases). Germline-derived CDR1 and CDR2 are SGDLS and YYNGEE. Trimming left V 0 bases short and J 9 bases short, with 25 bases between. The CDR3 runs to 18 residues. The DNA of the CDR3 is TGTGCCAGCAGCGTAGGCGCGGGGGCTAGCGGAAGGTGGAGTGAGCAGTTCTTC. This translates into CASSVGAGASGRWSEQFF.